These T cell receptor beta chains were read from a single sample in a study of metastatic and nonmetastatic thyroid tumors. Using MiXCR, TCRdb re-called clones from the PCR reads. The sample has more than 85,000 clones, 8% to 9.5% seen once. Sample: blood. These receptors originate from a female donor with papillary thyroid cancer or a benign thyroid nodule (not recorded which). Some clones in this sample may be carry-over from other donors' samples. CDR3s include the opening cysteine and the closing phenylalanine or tryptophan. Each record gives: clone size, V gene, D gene, J gene, CDR3 protein, CDR3 DNA. A D gene is named only where the DNA matches it firmly. Rows may omit the clone size; those that give it use once, few, many or a size class.

clone size: many
V gene: TRBV20-1
D gene: -
J gene: TRBJ1-5
CDR3 protein: CSARDPGHSNQPQHF
CDR3 DNA: TGCAGTGCTAGAGATCCGGGACACAGTAATCAGCCCCAGCATTTT

clone size: many
V gene: TRBV12-3/TRBV12-4
D gene: -
J gene: TRBJ2-1
CDR3 protein: CASSFPETYNEQFF
CDR3 DNA: TGTGCCAGCAGTTTTCCTGAGACCTACAATGAGCAGTTCTTC

clone size: many
V gene: TRBV28
D gene: -
J gene: TRBJ2-1
CDR3 protein: CASRSAGPYNEQFF
CDR3 DNA: TGTGCCAGCAGGTCCGCGGGGCCCTACAATGAGCAGTTCTTC

clone size: many
V gene: TRBV7-3
D gene: -
J gene: TRBJ2-7
CDR3 protein: CASSLRAGGYHEQYF
CDR3 DNA: TGTGCCAGCAGCTTAAGAGCTGGGGGCTACCACGAGCAGTACTTC

clone size: many
V gene: TRBV19
D gene: TRBD1
J gene: TRBJ1-1
CDR3 protein: CASSPTQGGTEAFF
CDR3 DNA: TGTGCCAGTAGTCCGACTCAGGGGGGAACTGAAGCTTTCTTT

clone size: many
V gene: TRBV2
D gene: -
J gene: TRBJ2-1
CDR3 protein: CASRAGLPGPYNEQFF
CDR3 DNA: TGTGCCAGCAGGGCGGGACTGCCAGGCCCCTACAATGAGCAGTTCTTC

clone size: -
V gene: TRBV5-1
D gene: -
J gene: TRBJ1-2
CDR3 protein: CASRSGHTTNYGYTF
CDR3 DNA: TGCGCCAGCCGATCGGGACACACAACAAACTATGGCTACACCTTC

clone size: many
V gene: TRBV11-1
D gene: TRBD2
J gene: TRBJ2-5
CDR3 protein: CASSSLAGGPETQYF
CDR3 DNA: TGTGCCAGCAGCTCTCTAGCGGGGGGGCCGGAGACCCAGTACTTC

clone size: many
V gene: TRBV19
D gene: -
J gene: TRBJ1-5
CDR3 protein: CASSYWGREPQHF
CDR3 DNA: TGTGCCAGTAGTTATTGGGGTCGAGAGCCCCAGCATTTT

clone size: many
V gene: TRBV2
D gene: TRBD1
J gene: TRBJ2-5
CDR3 protein: CASSEDRGHGETQYF
CDR3 DNA: TGTGCCAGCAGTGAAGACAGGGGGCATGGTGAGACCCAGTACTTC

clone size: many
V gene: TRBV7-6
D gene: -
J gene: TRBJ2-7
CDR3 protein: CASSLAGGQVSSYEQYF
CDR3 DNA: TGTGCCAGCAGCTTAGCGGGGGGACAAGTGAGCTCCTACGAGCAGTACTTC

clone size: many
V gene: TRBV5-1
D gene: TRBD1
J gene: TRBJ1-1
CDR3 protein: CASAVQGSSTEAFF
CDR3 DNA: TGCGCCAGCGCCGTACAGGGGAGTAGCACTGAAGCTTTCTTT

clone size: many
V gene: TRBV29-1
D gene: -
J gene: TRBJ2-7
CDR3 protein: CSVNFGYSYEQYF
CDR3 DNA: TGCAGCGTTAACTTTGGGTACTCCTACGAGCAGTACTTC

clone size: -
V gene: TRBV11-2
D gene: -
J gene: TRBJ1-6
CDR3 protein: CARSLAQYSPLHF
CDR3 DNA: TGTGCCAGAAGCTTAGCGCAGTATTCACCACTCCACTTT

clone size: many
V gene: TRBV5-1
D gene: -
J gene: TRBJ1-1
CDR3 protein: CASSLSGLNTEAFF
CDR3 DNA: TGCGCCAGCAGCTTGTCAGGGCTGAACACTGAAGCTTTCTTT

clone size: -
V gene: TRBV30
D gene: -
J gene: TRBJ2-5
CDR3 protein: CAWNLKGLQETQHF
CDR3 DNA: TGTGCCTGGAACCTGAAGGGGTTGCAAGAGACCCAGCACTTC

clone size: many
V gene: TRBV6-5
D gene: -
J gene: TRBJ2-3
CDR3 protein: CASSYRYRDTQYF
CDR3 DNA: TGTGCCAGCAGTTACAGGTATCGGGATACGCAGTATTTT

clone size: many
V gene: TRBV6-1
D gene: -
J gene: TRBJ2-4
CDR3 protein: CASRDPQIAKNIQYF
CDR3 DNA: TGTGCCAGCAGAGACCCTCAGATAGCCAAAAACATTCAGTACTTC

clone size: many
V gene: TRBV27
D gene: TRBD1
J gene: TRBJ1-2
CDR3 protein: CASSLSGQGFLGYTF
CDR3 DNA: TGTGCCAGCAGCCTATCGGGACAGGGATTTTTAGGCTACACCTTC

clone size: many
V gene: TRBV6-4
D gene: -
J gene: TRBJ2-1
CDR3 protein: CASSDSGGGPLDEQFF
CDR3 DNA: TGTGCCAGCAGTGACTCAGGCGGGGGCCCCTTAGATGAGCAGTTCTTC

clone size: -
V gene: TRBV7-3
D gene: -
J gene: TRBJ2-1
CDR3 protein: CASSPGGDNEQFF
CDR3 DNA: TGTGCCAGCAGCCCTGGGGGAGACAATGAGCAGTTCTTC

clone size: few
V gene: TRBV19
D gene: TRBD1
J gene: TRBJ2-7
CDR3 protein: CASSIDIGTGSYEQYF
CDR3 DNA: TGTGCCAGTAGTATAGATATTGGGACAGGGTCCTACGAGCAGTACTTC

clone size: many
V gene: TRBV10-3
D gene: -
J gene: TRBJ2-5
CDR3 protein: CAISFEGETQYF
CDR3 DNA: TGTGCCATCAGCTTCGAGGGGGAGACCCAGTACTTC

clone size: many
V gene: TRBV2
D gene: -
J gene: TRBJ2-7
CDR3 protein: CASTSRTYEQYF
CDR3 DNA: TGTGCCAGCACTAGCAGAACCTACGAGCAGTACTTC

clone size: many
V gene: TRBV7-3
D gene: TRBD1
J gene: TRBJ1-6
CDR3 protein: CASSEGGTGVSPLHF
CDR3 DNA: TGTGCCAGCAGCGAAGGGGGGACAGGGGTCTCACCCCTCCACTTT

clone size: few
V gene: TRBV6-4
D gene: -
J gene: TRBJ2-3
CDR3 protein: CACSDSAGGPDTQYF
CDR3 DNA: TGTGCCTGCAGTGACTCAGCGGGTGGGCCAGATACGCAGTATTTT

clone size: -
V gene: TRBV27
D gene: TRBD1
J gene: TRBJ1-1
CDR3 protein: CARTGSTEAFF
CDR3 DNA: TGTGCCAGGACAGGGAGCACTGAAGCTTTCTTT

clone size: many
V gene: TRBV20-1
D gene: TRBD2
J gene: TRBJ2-1
CDR3 protein: CSARDRGRDYEQFF
CDR3 DNA: TGCAGTGCTAGAGATCGAGGGAGGGACTATGAGCAGTTCTTC

clone size: -
V gene: TRBV19
D gene: TRBD2
J gene: TRBJ2-2
CDR3 protein: CASSIGTSGGRGELFF
CDR3 DNA: TGTGCCAGTAGTATAGGGACTAGCGGGGGGCGCGGGGAGCTGTTTTTT

clone size: -
V gene: TRBV3-1
D gene: -
J gene: TRBJ2-3
CDR3 protein: CASSPGFSTDTQYF
CDR3 DNA: TGTGCCAGCAGCCCAGGTTTTAGCACAGATACGCAGTATTTT

clone size: many
V gene: TRBV18
D gene: TRBD1
J gene: TRBJ1-3
CDR3 protein: CASSPYSRDRGSGNTIYF
CDR3 DNA: TGTGCCAGCTCACCTTATTCCCGGGACAGGGGCTCTGGAAACACCATATATTTT

clone size: -
V gene: TRBV13
D gene: -
J gene: TRBJ2-7
CDR3 protein: CASSTLAVPYEQYF
CDR3 DNA: TGTGCCAGCAGCACACTAGCAGTCCCTTACGAGCAGTACTTC

clone size: many
V gene: TRBV9
D gene: -
J gene: TRBJ1-3
CDR3 protein: CASERNTIYF
CDR3 DNA: TGTGCCAGCGAAAGAAACACCATATATTTT

clone size: many
V gene: TRBV11-1
D gene: TRBD2
J gene: TRBJ2-3
CDR3 protein: CASSPGGGGADTQYF
CDR3 DNA: TGTGCCAGCAGCCCTGGTGGCGGGGGGGCTGATACGCAGTATTTT